This TCR beta chain was identified during a study of regulatory T cells in long-lasting Graves disease (dated by TCRdb to the early 2020s). Study-level background: Patients with newly diagnosed Graves' disease had been on antithyroid drugs for under 3 months. Peripheral blood TCR sequencing and RNA sequencing compared persistent Graves' disease patients with newly diagnosed Graves' disease patients. The study took place in China and was registered as a clinical trial. A total of about 33 samples underwent TCR sequencing, from about 13 patients with persistent Graves' disease and some 20 patients with newly diagnosed Graves' disease. Summary of the overall study and its limitations: Persistent Graves' disease patients showed lower TCR Shannon entropy and fewer highly expanded clones than newly diagnosed patients, suggesting clonal expansion. Persistent patients shared more public clonotypes among themselves (around 2,500) than newly diagnosed patients did (approximately 970). The authors acknowledged the small sample size as a limitation that may reduce accuracy. Only the TCR beta chain was sequenced and analyzed. Preferential use of TRBV28, TRBJ1-2 and TRBJ2-5 was observed in persistent disease, whereas TRBV20-1 and TRBJ2-1 were favored in newly diagnosed disease. Because the primary lesion, thyroid tissue, could not be accessed, the study looked at peripheral blood alone.

Library preparation employed multiplex PCR. Reads for this sample came from an Illumina HiSeq 4000. TCR beta libraries were built with iRepertoire HTBI primers and Arm-PCR amplification of CDR3 regions. Before sequencing, the PCR products went through gel purification. On the study's bioinformatics: Gene usage analysis of CDR3 amino acid clonotypes relied on the approximately 68 TRBV and 14 TRBJ segments identified across samples. COPE and FqMerger were used to merge filtered high-quality paired reads into contigs. BLAST was used to align contigs to the IMGT TRBV, TRBD and TRBJ reference genes, and CDR3 was defined following IMGT. Highly expanded clones were defined as clonotypes with a frequency above 0.1%. Shannon entropy was used to measure repertoire diversity, and the Gini coefficient was used to measure V-J evenness. A clonotype found in more than one individual was treated as public. TCRdb handled the public reads itself, with Q25 trimming in fastp and clone calling in MiXCR, and kept productive beta chains. Rows with a matching CDR3 protein are joined into one entry that keeps the most common DNA and genes. The V and J calls were determined by TCRdb, not by the authors. This sample comprises some 230,000 distinct CDR3 sequences, around 19% of them detected only once. The ten top clones hold roughly a fifth of the sample.

This clonotype was picked up a small number of times. Its antigen has not been determined. It has no much larger one-base neighbor in the sample; base qualities were not kept. V lost 0 bases and J lost 4 bases, and the count of bases not matched to a germline gene is 6. There are 15 amino acids in the CDR3, from cysteine to phenylalanine inclusive. The sequence is cut down to CDR3 DNA, 45 bases in frame from base 1. Looking up the germline V gene yields CDR1 SGHRS and CDR2 YFSETQ. The time point label, read with the paper, signifies: newly diagnosed GD, antithyroid drugs for less than 3 months. For both TCR sequencing and RNA sequencing, RNA was extracted from PBMCs using TRIzol. The diagnosis of Graves' disease followed American Thyroid Association guidelines. The patients came from an endocrinology department in Xi'an, China. Each patient gave about 9.1 milliliters of peripheral blood, collected in an EDTA anticoagulant tube. PBMCs were isolated by Ficoll Paque Plus density gradient separation without further T cell sorting. An Agilent 2100 Bioanalyzer and agarose gel were used to assess RNA quality, and a NanoDrop 2000 was used to measure RNA concentration.

The chain was built from TRBV5-1 and TRBJ2-5; TRBD2 agrees with 7 junctional bases. The sequence derives from a female donor with Graves disease. Sequenced here: peripheral blood mononuclear cells (PBMCs), sampled at new diagnosis, from a patient treated with antithyroid drugs. This receptor carries the CDR3 CASSLEGGFGETQYF. The DNA reads TGCGCCAGCAGCTTGGAGGGAGGGTTCGGAGAGACCCAGTACTTC.